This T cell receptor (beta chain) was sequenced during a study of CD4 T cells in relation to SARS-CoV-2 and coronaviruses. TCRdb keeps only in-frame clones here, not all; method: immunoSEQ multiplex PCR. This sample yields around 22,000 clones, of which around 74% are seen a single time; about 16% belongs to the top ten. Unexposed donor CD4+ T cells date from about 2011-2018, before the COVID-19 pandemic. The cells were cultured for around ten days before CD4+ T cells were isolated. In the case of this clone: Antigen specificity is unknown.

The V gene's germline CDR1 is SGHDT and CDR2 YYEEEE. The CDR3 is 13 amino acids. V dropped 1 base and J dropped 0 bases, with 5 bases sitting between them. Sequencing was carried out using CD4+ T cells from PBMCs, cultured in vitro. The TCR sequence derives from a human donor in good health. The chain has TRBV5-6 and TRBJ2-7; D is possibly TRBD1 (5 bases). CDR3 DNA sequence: TGTGCCAGCAGCTTGCAGGGCTCCTACGAGCAGTACTTC. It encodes CASSLQGSYEQYF. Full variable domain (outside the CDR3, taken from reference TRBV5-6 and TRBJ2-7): DAGVTQSPTHLIKTRGQQVTLRCSPKSGHDTVSWYQQALGQGPQFIFQYYEEEERQRGNFPDRFSGHQFPNYSSELNVNALLLGDSALYLCASSLQGSYEQYFGPGTRLTVT.